Below, one TCR beta chain is given with its context. Its antigen is still unknown. The data were obtained in a study of long-term antiretroviral therapy in people with HIV. General study findings and limits: Narrower CDR3 length ranges marked HIV repertoires relative to controls.

Version v3.0 of the immunoSEQ assay ran at survey level. The table came from immunoSEQ multiplex PCR; TCRdb's copy has only in-frame clones and leaves some out. The data contain nearly 50,000 clones, about 88% of them singletons. Per individual, the PBMC samples numbered at least one pre-ART and at least two post-ART. This CDR3 has 14 residues. The V and J ends lost 6 bases and 7 bases respectively, with 16 bases between them. Per the germline V gene, CDR1 is KGHSH and CDR2 is LQKENI. The sequence derives from a woman aged 18-29 years with HIV. The genes are TRBV18 and TRBJ1-5; TRBD1 is a possible D gene (5 bases). The sample here was unsorted PBMCs, taken 0.8 years after starting antiretroviral therapy. The DNA of the CDR3 is TGTGCCAGCTCGCCGGGACCGCAGAACCAGCCCCAGCATTTT. This encodes CASSPGPQNQPQHF.